Presented here are 13 T cell receptor beta chains from one specimen sequenced in a study of regulatory T cells in long-lasting Graves disease. Arm-PCR of CDR3 regions and iRepertoire HTBI primers were the basis on which TCR beta libraries were built. TCRdb used MiXCR to reprocess the multiplex PCR reads, holding one entry per CDR3 protein. The sample carries about 240,000 distinct CDR3 sequences, 20% recorded once. Time point defined: newly diagnosed GD, antithyroid drugs for less than 3 months. Researchers made the TCR library from RNA that was extracted from PBMCs. Here the sequenced sample was peripheral blood mononuclear cells (PBMCs), taken at new diagnosis, from a patient treated with antithyroid drugs. These receptors all come from a female donor with Graves disease.

The genes are TRBV12-3 or TRBV12-4 and TRBJ1-2; 10 nucleotides match TRBD1. The CDR3 length is 15 residues. Trimming took 6 bases from V and 5 from J; bases not matched to a gene: 9. In DNA, the CDR3 is TGTGCCAGCAGGAGAGAAGGGACAGGGGTATATGGCTACACCTTC. This gives the protein CASRREGTGVYGYTF.

This clonotype was counted many times. V is TRBV20-1 and J is TRBJ2-1; 7 nucleotides match TRBD1. Germline V gives CDR1 DFQATT, CDR2 SNEGSKA (reference sequence). This CDR3 contains 13 residues. The junction had 8 bases not matched to a gene; V was cut back by 6 bases and J by 6 bases. The DNA for the CDR3 is TGCAGTGCCATCAAGGGGGCGTCCAATGAGCAGTTCTTC. This gives the protein CSAIKGASNEQFF.

This clonotype has at least ten counts. The chain links TRBV7-2 to TRBJ2-5; possible D gene TRBD2, 5 bases. CDR1 is SGHTA and CDR2 is FQGNSA in the germline V gene. Trimming took 1 base from V and 0 from J, leaving 12 bases between them. This CDR3 has 16 amino acids. The CDR3 protein is CASSLGSSWNQETQYF. CDR3 nucleotides: TGTGCCAGCAGCTTAGGATCTAGCTGGAACCAAGAGACCCAGTACTTC.

This clonotype was observed many times. The V gene is TRBV12-3 or TRBV12-4, the J gene TRBJ1-5; D gene ambiguous. The CDR3 runs 12 residues. Trimming removed 5 bases from V and 6 bases from J, with 8 bases in between. The CDR3 reads CASSRRLQPQHF. CDR3 nucleotides: TGTGCCAGCAGTCGACGGCTTCAGCCCCAGCATTTT.

The count of this clonotype is one. Being one base from a much bigger clone, this may be a read error. The chain couples TRBV7-9 to TRBJ2-3; D is uncertain. The CDR3 has 13 residues. Germline-derived CDR1 and CDR2 are SEHNR and FQNEAQ (reference sequence). Trimming took 9 bases from V and 3 from J, leaving 13 bases between them. The CDR3 loop is CARSRDWTDTQYF. Written as DNA, the CDR3 is TGTGCCAGAAGCCGAGACTGGACAGATACGCAGTATTTT.

Only a few counts were recorded for this clonotype. This rearrangement joins TRBV19 to TRBJ2-7, with a tentative D call TRBD1 (6 bases). CDR1 is LNHDA and CDR2 is SQIVND in the germline V gene (reference sequence). CDR3 size: 16 residues. Trimming took 3 bases from V and 5 from J, leaving 20 bases between them. CDR3 in DNA: TGTGCCAGTAGTATTAGGTTTTATGGGGGCGAGAACGAGCAGTACTTC. This gives the protein CASSIRFYGGENEQYF.

A few counts support this clonotype. CDR3 bases: TGTGCCAGCAGCGTAGAGGGGGGGAGGGGCGAGACCCAGTACTTC. Its protein is CASSVEGGRGETQYF. The V call is TRBV9, the J call TRBJ2-5; D may be TRBD2 (7 bases). Trimming removed 0 bases from V and 5 bases from J, with 14 bases in between. Germline CDR1 reads SGDLS; CDR2 reads YYNGEE. There are 15 residues in the CDR3.

This clonotype was detected a few times. The J gene is TRBJ1-3, the V gene TRBV28; no clear D. Trimming pared 2 bases from V and 0 bases from J, leaving 11 bases between. Germline V CDR1 and CDR2: MDHEN, SYDVKM. CDR3 length: 16 amino acids. CDR3 region: CASSLNKLGSGNTIYF. The CDR3 region has the DNA TGTGCCAGCAGTTTAAATAAGCTCGGCTCTGGAAACACCATATATTTT.

This clonotype was recorded a few times. V and J are TRBV6-1 and TRBJ1-5; D is unclear. V was shortened by 7 bases and J by 2 bases, with 15 bases between the two germline ends. CDR1 and CDR2 (germline): MNHNS, SASEGT. This CDR3 is built from 15 residues. In nucleotides, the CDR3 is TGTGCCAGCAACCTAAGGGAGGGCCGCAATCAGCCCCAGCATTTT. Its translation: CASNLREGRNQPQHF.

This clonotype showed up just once. The chain recombines TRBV7-9 with TRBJ2-1; 7 bases fit TRBD2. From germline, CDR1 is SEHNR and CDR2 FQNEAQ (reference sequence). The CDR3 runs 16 residues. The trim removed 4 bases at V and 4 bases at J, leaving 10 bases unmatched. CDR3 coding DNA: TGTGCCAGCAGCTCATCTAGCGGACCCTCGTACAATGAGCAGTTCTTC. It yields the protein CASSSSSGPSYNEQFF.

This clonotype has a count of ten or more. The chain joins TRBV19 to TRBJ1-5; no clear D. V shed 5 bases and J shed 6 bases, with 11 bases lying between them. The CDR3 is 13 residues long. Germline V CDR1 and CDR2: LNHDA, SQIVND (reference sequence). CDR3 residues: CASSQATGQPQHF. Here the CDR3 DNA reads TGTGCCAGTAGTCAGGCCACCGGTCAGCCCCAGCATTTT.

This clonotype occurred many times. The rearrangement uses TRBV20-1 and TRBJ2-7, with D uncertain. This CDR3 comprises 13 residues. Trimming removed 5 bases at V and 4 bases at J, with 15 bases between. In germline, CDR1 is DFQATT, CDR2 SNEGSKA (reference sequence). The DNA for the CDR3 is TGCAGTGCTCTGACTGGTAGCACTTACGAGCAGTACTTC. Amino acid sequence: CSALTGSTYEQYF.

In its sample, this clonotype was seen many times. The chain has TRBV5-1 and TRBJ2-3, with TRBD1 identical over 8 bases. The CDR3 is made up of 16 amino acids. Germline CDR1 and CDR2: SGHRS and YFSETQ. J was trimmed by 4 bases and V by 2 bases; bases with no gene match: 9. The CDR3 DNA reads TGCGCCAGCAGCTTCAGCCGGCGGGACAGGTCAGATACGCAGTATTTT. Residues: CASSFSRRDRSDTQYF.